This T cell receptor beta chain was captured in a study of graft-versus-host responses after intestinal transplantation. In the study overall: Tacrolimus plus steroids were given to all recipients for about 3 years, preceded by anti-thymocyte globulin induction. General observations from the study: GvH clones detected in recipient marrow included some appearing first in ileum or blood. Clonal ratios of graft-versus-host to host-versus-graft in allografts were high for patients exhibiting graft-donor T cell macrochimerism.

Here immunoSEQ multiplex PCR was the method, and the copy in TCRdb shows in-frame clones only, minus some. The data contain about 40,000 clones, under 95% of them singletons. Points on this clone: The antigen is undetermined.

Germline assignment: CDR1 MDHEN and CDR2 SYDVKM. The CDR3 is 16 amino acids. J gave up 7 bases and V 3 bases, and 10 bases lay outside the gene matches. Source: PBMCs, taken approximately 310 days after intestinal transplant. The genes are TRBV28 and TRBJ2-1; TRBD1 aligns across 9 bases. This TCR was recovered from a human patient who received an intestinal transplant, so some T cells may come from the graft donor. The CDR3 is CASSFFPGQGENEQFF. The CDR3 DNA reads TGTGCCAGCAGTTTCTTCCCGGGACAGGGTGAAAATGAGCAGTTCTTC.